The next 22 T cell receptor beta chains were all read from a single sample in a study of cytomegalovirus exposure and HLA in healthy donors. The data were produced by immunoSEQ multiplex PCR, yet TCRdb's version contains in-frame clones alone and is incomplete. The sample holds fewer than 150,000 clones, approximately 80% seen once. The sequenced sample was PBMCs. The receptors stem from a man in his thirties or forties in good health and CMV-seropositive.

This clone has a single count. V usage is TRBV7-8 and J usage is TRBJ1-1; 7 bases line up with TRBD1. The CDR3 runs 14 residues. The junction had 6 bases not matched to a gene; V was cut back by 5 bases and J by 3 bases. The V gene's germline CDR1 is SGHVS and CDR2 FQNEAQ. The CDR3 nucleotides read TGTGCCAGCAGCACCTACAGGGGAGACACTGAAGCTTTCTTT. This codes for CASSTYRGDTEAFF.

The V and J genes are TRBV10-3 and TRBJ2-3; TRBD2 matches 8 bases. The CDR3 loop spans 13 amino acids. Trimming cost V 10 bases and J 4 bases; bases outside gene matches: 7. Germline values: CDR1 ENHRY, CDR2 SYGVKD. The CDR3 sequence is CATERELADTQYF. Here the CDR3 DNA reads TGTGCCACAGAGCGGGAGTTGGCAGATACGCAGTATTTT.

The gene calls are TRBV27 and TRBJ1-2; D ambiguous. Looked up from germline, CDR1 is MNHEY and CDR2 is SMNVEV (reference sequence). V was cut by 9 bases and J by 12 bases, with 17 bases left in between. The CDR3 totals 11 residues. CDR3: CARTHLYKDTF. DNA of the CDR3: TGTGCCAGGACTCATCTATATAAGGACACCTTC.

This clone is a singleton in its sample. CDR3 residues: CASSLLGLVTHEQYF. The CDR3, as DNA: TGCGCCAGCAGCTTACTGGGACTAGTCACACACGAGCAGTACTTC. This sequence joins TRBV5-1 and TRBJ2-7, with TRBD2 identical over 8 bases. The CDR3 loop spans 15 amino acids. Trimming at V came to 2 bases and at J to 5 bases, leaving 9 bases not matched to a gene. From germline, CDR1 is SGHRS and CDR2 YFSETQ.

CDR3 in amino acids: CASSAGTPLEQYF. The DNA of the CDR3 is TGTGCCAGCAGTGCCGGGACACCCTTGGAGCAGTACTTC. This chain uses TRBV6-1 with TRBJ2-7, with D perhaps TRBD1 (6 bases). V was cut by 4 bases and J by 7 bases, with 14 bases left in between. The germline V gene encodes CDR1 MNHNS and CDR2 SASEGT. The CDR3 extends over 13 amino acids.

This clone was seen once. The chain uses TRBV9 and TRBJ1-2; 7 bases fit TRBD1. The CDR3 length is 15 residues. J was trimmed by 4 bases and V by 3 bases; bases with no gene match: 9. Germline lookup yields CDR1 SGDLS and CDR2 YYNGEE. The CDR3 DNA is TGTGCCAGCAGCGCTTCGACAGGGCGCGGCTATGGCTACACCTTC. Translating it yields CASSASTGRGYGYTF.

J is TRBJ2-3 and V is TRBV10-3; 7 bases are a match to TRBD2. CDR3 length equals 15 residues. V gave up 4 bases and J gave up 0 bases; unmatched junction bases: 4. Germline-derived CDR1 and CDR2 are ENHRY and SYGVKD. The CDR3 nucleotides are TGTGCCATCAGTGGGGGGGGACTCAGCACAGATACGCAGTATTTT. Translating it yields CAISGGGLSTDTQYF.

This chain joins TRBV21-1 and TRBJ1-6; the D call TRBD1 from the table was never checked on the DNA. TRBV21-1 is tagged as a pseudogene. The CDR3 has 14 residues. The CDR3 sequence is CANYTGDYNSPLHF. Written as DNA, the CDR3 is TGTGCCAACTATACAGGGGACTATAATTCACCCCTCCACTTT.

This sequence joins TRBV30 and TRBJ1-3; maybe TRBD1 (6 bases). The CDR3 is 14 amino acids. V shed 0 bases and J shed 5 bases, with 11 bases lying between them. Germline-derived CDR1 and CDR2 are GTSNPN and SVGIG (reference sequence). For the CDR3, the DNA is TGTGCCTGGAGTGTAACTGGGGGCAGAAACACCATATATTTT. This sequence encodes CAWSVTGGRNTIYF.

The CDR3 loop reads CASSGGSGAAGYTF. The CDR3 nucleotides are TGTGCCAGCAGCGGGGGCAGCGGGGCGGCTGGCTACACCTTC. V gene TRBV9 combines with J gene TRBJ1-2; tentatively, D is TRBD1 (5 bases). The germline V gene encodes CDR1 SGDLS and CDR2 YYNGEE. The V end lost 3 bases, the J end lost 7 bases, and 16 bases lay between the germline ends. This CDR3 has 14 residues.

This clone occurred a few times. The chain recombines TRBV7-2 with TRBJ2-7, with TRBD2 matching over 7 bases. The germline V gene has CDR1 SGHTA and CDR2 FQGNSA. Trimming at V came to 2 bases and at J to 2 bases, leaving 3 bases not matched to a gene. The CDR3 is 14 amino acids. The DNA of the CDR3 is TGTGCCAGCAGCTTAATCGGGGGGACCTACGAGCAGTACTTC. Translating it yields CASSLIGGTYEQYF.

On this clone itself: Its ends do not fully match the called genes, so a read error is possible. The V and J genes are TRBV5-4 and TRBJ2-5, with 12 bases lining up with TRBD2. The CDR3 has 17 residues. Germline V gene lookup returns CDR1 SGHNT and CDR2 YYREEE (reference sequence). The CDR3 bases are TGTGCCAGCAGCTTGGGGTCTCTAGCGGGAGGGCGAGAGATCCAGTACTTC. It is translated as CASSLGSLAGGREIQYF.

This clone has just one count. V usage is TRBV29-1 and J usage is TRBJ1-1; 8 positions match TRBD1. CDR1 is SQVTM, CDR2 ANQGSEA, per germline. The CDR3 has 12 residues. V lost 7 bases and J lost 4; bases outside the gene matches: 5. The CDR3 nucleotides are TGCAGCGCCGGACAGGGTACCACTGAAGCTTTCTTT. Its translation is CSAGQGTTEAFF.

The chain is built from TRBV27 and TRBJ2-7, with D perhaps matching TRBD1 (6 bases). Germline loops: CDR1 MNHEY, CDR2 SMNVEV (reference sequence). The CDR3 covers 14 residues. V was trimmed by 3 bases and J by 0 bases, leaving 9 bases between them. This CDR3 reads CASSLDSYSYEQYF. As DNA, the CDR3 is TGTGCCAGCAGTTTGGACAGTTACTCCTACGAGCAGTACTTC.

V and J are TRBV5-1 and TRBJ2-1; 14 bases align to TRBD2. Germline V gives CDR1 SGHRS, CDR2 YFSETQ. The V segment lost 2 bases and the J segment 3 bases; nucleotides outside the gene matches: 4. CDR3 length: 17 residues. CDR3 residues: CASSFGTSGSFYNEQFF. The CDR3 nucleotides are TGCGCCAGCAGCTTTGGGACTAGCGGGAGTTTCTACAATGAGCAGTTCTTC.

The chain is built from TRBV5-1 and TRBJ2-5, with D maybe TRBD2 (6 bases). The CDR3 is made up of 16 amino acids. CDR1 SGHRS and CDR2 YFSETQ come from the germline V gene. The germline V and J ends were trimmed by 6 bases and 1 base, with 19 bases remaining between them. CDR3 nucleotide sequence: TGCGCCAGCAACACAGTACCGCGGGGCACCCAAGAGACCCAGTACTTC. Encoded protein: CASNTVPRGTQETQYF.

The rearrangement uses TRBV25-1 and TRBJ1-1; perhaps TRBD1 as D (6 bases). Trimming took 8 bases from V and 4 from J, leaving 14 bases between them. Germline lookup yields CDR1 MGHDK and CDR2 SYGVNS. The CDR3 totals 13 residues. CDR3 in DNA: TGTGCCAGCGGGAACACAGGGATCACTGAAGCTTTCTTT. Its protein product is CASGNTGITEAFF.

The chain combines TRBV13 with TRBJ1-2, with 7 positions matching TRBD1. The CDR3 covers 15 residues. In germline, CDR1 is PRHDT, CDR2 FYEKMQ (reference sequence). After removal of 5 bases from V and 2 bases from J, the junction contained 8 bases not matched to a gene. CDR3 coding DNA: TGTGCCAGCAGCGAACAGGGGCTGTTAAACTATGGCTACACCTTC. Protein product: CASSEQGLLNYGYTF. The full variable domain, completed using reference TRBV13 and TRBJ1-2, is AAGVIQSPRHLIKEKRETATLKCYPIPRHDTVYWYQQGPGQDPQFLISFYEKMQSDKGSIPDRFSAQQFSDYHSELNMSSLELGDSALYFCASSEQGLLNYGYTFGSGTRLTVV.

CDR3 sequence: CASSPRAGEETQYF. DNA of the CDR3: TGTGCCAGCTCACCACGAGCCGGTGAAGAGACCCAGTACTTC. This sequence joins TRBV18 and TRBJ2-5; D uncertain. V lost 1 base to trimming and J lost 3 bases, with 9 bases between them. The CDR3 runs to 14 residues. Germline CDR1 is KGHSH and CDR2 is LQKENI.

This clone was picked up a small number of times. The chain has TRBV30 and TRBJ1-1; D remains ambiguous. V dropped 3 bases and J dropped 6 bases, with 8 bases sitting between them. Looked up from germline, CDR1 is GTSNPN and CDR2 is SVGIG (reference sequence). CDR3 length: 11 residues. CDR3 residues: CAWSGVAEAFF. DNA of the CDR3: TGTGCCTGGAGCGGAGTAGCTGAAGCTTTCTTT.

The genes are TRBV29-1 and TRBJ1-2, with D possibly matching TRBD1 (5 bases). The germline V gene encodes CDR1 SQVTM and CDR2 ANQGSEA. V was shortened by 7 bases and J by 4 bases, with 16 bases between the two germline ends. CDR3 length equals 13 residues. CDR3 sequence: CSATGGGGYGYTF. The CDR3 DNA is TGCAGCGCGACCGGGGGGGGTGGCTATGGCTACACCTTC.

This clone has a handful of counts. This chain connects TRBV2 to TRBJ2-7, with a possible D match to TRBD1 (6 bases). Germline V CDR1 and CDR2: SNHLY, FYNNEI. Trimming cost V 6 bases and J 3 bases, with 12 bases left between them. This CDR3 has 13 residues. Written as DNA, the CDR3 is TGTGCCAGCAGGTTCACAGGGAGCTACGAGCAGTACTTC. Its protein is CASRFTGSYEQYF.